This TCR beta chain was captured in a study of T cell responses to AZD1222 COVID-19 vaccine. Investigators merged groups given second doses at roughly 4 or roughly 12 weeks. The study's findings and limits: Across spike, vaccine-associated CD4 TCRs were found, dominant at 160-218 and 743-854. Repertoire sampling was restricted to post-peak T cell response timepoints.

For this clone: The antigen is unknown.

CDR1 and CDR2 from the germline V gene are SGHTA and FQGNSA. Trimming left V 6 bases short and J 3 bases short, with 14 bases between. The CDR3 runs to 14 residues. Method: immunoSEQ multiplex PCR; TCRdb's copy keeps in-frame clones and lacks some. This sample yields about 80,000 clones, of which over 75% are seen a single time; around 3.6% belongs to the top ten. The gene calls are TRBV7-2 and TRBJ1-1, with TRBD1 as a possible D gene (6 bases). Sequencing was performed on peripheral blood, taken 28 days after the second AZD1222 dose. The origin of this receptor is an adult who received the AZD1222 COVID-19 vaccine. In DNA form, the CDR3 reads TGTGCCAGCAGGATAGGGGGAGGCGACACTGAAGCTTTCTTT. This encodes CASRIGGGDTEAFF.